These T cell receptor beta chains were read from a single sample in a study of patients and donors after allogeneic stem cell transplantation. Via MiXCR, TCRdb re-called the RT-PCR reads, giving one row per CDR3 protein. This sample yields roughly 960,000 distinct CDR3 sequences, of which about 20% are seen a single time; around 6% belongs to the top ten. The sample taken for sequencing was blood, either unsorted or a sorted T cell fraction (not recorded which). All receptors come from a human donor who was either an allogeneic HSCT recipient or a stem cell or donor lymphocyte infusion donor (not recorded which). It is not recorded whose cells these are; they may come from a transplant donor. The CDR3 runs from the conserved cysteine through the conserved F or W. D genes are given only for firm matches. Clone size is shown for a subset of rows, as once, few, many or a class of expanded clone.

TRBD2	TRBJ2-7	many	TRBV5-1	TGCGCCAGCAGCGTGTGGACTAGCGGGGGAGGCTACGAGCAGTACTTC	CASSVWTSGGGYEQYF
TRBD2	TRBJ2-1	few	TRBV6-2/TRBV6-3	TGTGCCAGCAGTTCCGCGGGACTAGCGGGAGGGACCCCCTCACGTGAGCAGTTCTTC	CASSSAGLAGGTPSREQFF
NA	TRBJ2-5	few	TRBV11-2	TGTGCCAGCAGCCTCCGGGACTCGGTCCCGGAGACCCAGTACTTC	CASSLRDSVPETQYF
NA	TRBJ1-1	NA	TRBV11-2	TGTGCCAGCAGCCCGAATGGGGGGCACACTGAAGCTTTCTTT	CASSPNGGHTEAFF
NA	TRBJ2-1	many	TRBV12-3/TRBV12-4	TGTGCCAGCACTAAGGACCGCGACAATGAGCAGTTCTTC	CASTKDRDNEQFF
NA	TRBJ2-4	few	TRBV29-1	TGCAGCGTAGCTGTACTAGCCAAAAACATTCAGTACTTC	CSVAVLAKNIQYF
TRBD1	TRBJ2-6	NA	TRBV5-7	TGTGCCAGCAGCAGACTCGACAGGGCCTATCCTCCCTCTGGGGCCAACGTCCTGACTTTC	CASSRLDRAYPPSGANVLTF
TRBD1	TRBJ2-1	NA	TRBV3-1	TGTGCCAGCAGCCCCCGGACAGGGATGGGCTTCTTC	CASSPRTGMGFF
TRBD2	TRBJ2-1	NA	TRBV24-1	TGTGCCACCAGTGACCTAGGCCTGGAGCAGCGGGAGAATGAGCAGTTCTTC	CATSDLGLEQRENEQFF
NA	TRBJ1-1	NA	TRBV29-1	TGCAGCGTTGGGGTTGGGGCTGAAGCTTTCTTT	CSVGVGAEAFF
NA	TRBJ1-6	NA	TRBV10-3	TGTGCCTCCCACAGCTCCTATAATTCACCCCTCCACTTT	CASHSSYNSPLHF
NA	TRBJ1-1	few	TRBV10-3	TGTGCCAGCGGAACACAGAACACTGAAGCTTTCTTT	CASGTQNTEAFF
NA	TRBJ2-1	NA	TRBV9	TGTGCCAGCAGCGTAGGACGGCGGAGCGATGAGCAGTTCTTC	CASSVGRRSDEQFF
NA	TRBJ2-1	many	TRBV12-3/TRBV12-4	TGTGCCAGCAGTTTAACGGTAGACAATGAGCAGTTCTTC	CASSLTVDNEQFF
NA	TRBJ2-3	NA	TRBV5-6	TGTGCCAGCAGCAACGGTGGTGGTAGCACAGATACGCAGTATTTT	CASSNGGGSTDTQYF
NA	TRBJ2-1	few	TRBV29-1	TGCAGCGTGAATTCTAGGTACAACTCCAATGAGCAGTTCTTC	CSVNSRYNSNEQFF
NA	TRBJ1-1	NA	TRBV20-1	TGCAGTGCTAGAGATGGAGGGCAGGGCTTCACTGAAGCTTTCTTT	CSARDGGQGFTEAFF
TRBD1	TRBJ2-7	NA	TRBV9	TGTGCCAGCAGCCGGGGACAGGGGCGGTCCGCCTACGAGCAGTACTTC	CASSRGQGRSAYEQYF
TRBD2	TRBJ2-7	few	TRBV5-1	TGCGCCAGCAGCCTGGGACTAGCGGGATTGTGGGAGCAGTACTTC	CASSLGLAGLWEQYF
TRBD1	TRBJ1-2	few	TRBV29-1	TGCAGCGCCGAACAGGGGGACTATGGCTACACCTTC	CSAEQGDYGYTF
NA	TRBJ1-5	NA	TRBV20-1	TGCAGTGCTCGAGGGGGATCAGGGGTTCAGCCCCAGCATTTT	CSARGGSGVQPQHF
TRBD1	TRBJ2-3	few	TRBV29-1	TGCAGCGTTCAACGGACAGGGGTTACAGATACGCAGTATTTT	CSVQRTGVTDTQYF
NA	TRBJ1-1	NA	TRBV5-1	TGCGCCAGCAGCTTGGCCGGACAGCCGAACACTGAAGCTTTCTTT	CASSLAGQPNTEAFF
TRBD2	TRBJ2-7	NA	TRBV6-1	TGTGCCAGCAGGGAGGGACTAGGCTACGAGCAGTACTTC	CASREGLGYEQYF
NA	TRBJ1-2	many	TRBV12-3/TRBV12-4	TGTGCCAGCAATTTAGGGTTCACTTTGGGCGGCTACACCTTC	CASNLGFTLGGYTF
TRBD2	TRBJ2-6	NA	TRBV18	TGTGCCAGCTCACAGCGTAGCGGGGCCTCTGGGGCCAACGTCCTGACTTTC	CASSQRSGASGANVLTF
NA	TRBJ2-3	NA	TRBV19	TGTGCCAGTAGTGTTGGGCGGACGGGTACGCAGTATTTT	CASSVGRTGTQYF
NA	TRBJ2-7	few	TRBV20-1	TGCAGTGCTCGGACCCCCCAGGGCGAGCAGTACTTC	CSARTPQGEQYF